Below, 2 T cell receptor beta chains from the same sample are listed, as sequenced in a study of blood T cell repertoires in COVID-19. Sequencing was performed with immunoSEQ multiplex PCR; in TCRdb, only in-frame clones are kept and a portion is missing. The sample holds 250,000 to 300,000 clones, about 86% seen once. Sequencing used peripheral blood. The receptors were gathered from a woman aged 25 to 39 with COVID-19, enrolled during active disease.

J is TRBJ2-2 and V is TRBV29-1, with D possibly TRBD1 on 5 matching bases. V lost 3 bases, J lost 13 bases, and 27 bases lay in between. The CDR3 has 16 residues. Germline loops: CDR1 SQVTM, CDR2 ANQGSEA. The CDR3 sequence: CSVEAQIPFGAWGLFF. The CDR3 region has the DNA TGCAGCGTTGAGGCCCAGATCCCGTTTGGGGCTTGGGGGCTGTTTTTT.

The J gene is TRBJ1-6, the V gene TRBV2; TRBD1 aligns across 9 bases. With 7 bases clipped from V and 6 bases from J, the junction kept 4 bases outside the gene matches. This CDR3 spans 14 amino acids. CDR1 is SNHLY, CDR2 FYNNEI, per germline. The CDR3 DNA reads TGTGCCAGCACTTTGGACAGGGGTAATTCACCCCTCCACTTT. It is translated as CASTLDRGNSPLHF.